The entry that follows covers one TCR beta chain sequence. An end of the junction does not agree with germline; a read error may underlie this. These data are taken from a study of blood T cells in healthy people across ages. For the second PCR, which ran for roughly 7 to 11 cycles, a sample-barcoded 5' primer and a J-beta primer mix were used. TCRdb used MiXCR to reprocess the 5' RACE reads, holding one entry per CDR3 protein. This sample has nearly 1 million distinct CDR3 sequences, with 51% found just once. CDR1 SQVTM and CDR2 ANQGSEA come from the germline V gene. This CDR3 is 12 amino acids long.

The receptor was isolated from a woman aged 60-75 years in good health. The chain carries TRBV29-1 and TRBJ2-7, with 7 bases lining up with TRBD1. Input material: blood. As DNA, the CDR3 is TGCAGCGGGGGGACAGACAACTACGGGCAGTACTTC. Protein sequence: CSGGTDNYGQYF.